This T cell receptor beta chain emerged from a study of OX40 agonist ivuxolimab in advanced cancers. As regards this clone: Antigen unknown.

Clones were sequenced by immunoSEQ multiplex PCR, and TCRdb holds only the in-frame ones, with some missing. The sample holds around 77,000 clones, approximately 92% seen once. General observations from the study: Clonal expansion in partial responders at 0.1-3.0 mg/kg ranked among the lowest.

This CDR3 is 16 amino acids long. V dropped 0 bases and J dropped 5; count of bases not matched to a gene: 6. Germline V gene sequence: CDR1 SGHNT, CDR2 YYREEE (reference sequence). The rearrangement joins TRBV5-4 to TRBJ2-1; 9 bases match TRBD2. The receptor was isolated from an adult with an advanced solid tumor such as melanoma, head and neck, liver or kidney cancer. The specimen was CD4+ or CD8+ T cells sorted from blood, collected in a trial of the OX40 agonist ivuxolimab. CDR3 amino acids: CASSLGSSGTNNEQFF. The DNA of the CDR3 is TGTGCCAGCAGCTTGGGGTCTAGCGGGACTAACAATGAGCAGTTCTTC.